A single sample gave rise to the 7 T cell receptor beta chains below, sequenced in a study of T cell responses to AZD1222 COVID-19 vaccine (dated by TCRdb to the early 2020s). The time point label of this sample denotes: baseline before first vaccination. Library preparation was by the immunoSEQ multiplex PCR assay. TCRdb's version of the immuneACCESS table is confined to in-frame rearrangements and falls short of the full clone set. An unresolved V gene accounts for under half of the shortfall where checked; the remainder is of unknown origin. For this sample there are roughly 100,000 clones; about 90% appear just once. The ten biggest clones cover about 5% of the sample. The sample was peripheral blood, taken on day 0 of AZD1222 vaccination. These receptors were collected from an adult in good health.

The V call is TRBV15, the J call TRBJ1-2; 7 positions agree with TRBD1. Germline V lookup: CDR1 LNHNV, CDR2 YYDKDF (reference sequence). This CDR3 is 14 amino acids long. V was clipped by 4 bases and J by 4 bases; unmatched bases: 6. CDR3 DNA sequence: TGTGCCACCAGCATCCAGGGGGAGACCTATGGCTACACCTTC. Amino acid sequence: CATSIQGETYGYTF.

The chain couples TRBV11-3 to TRBJ1-1; perhaps TRBD1 as D (5 bases). Trimming removed 5 bases at V and 12 bases at J, with 19 bases between. The CDR3 totals 13 residues. Germline CDR1 reads SGHNT; CDR2 reads YENEEA. This CDR3 is CASSPPGEEKTFF. The CDR3 DNA sequence: TGTGCCAGCAGCCCCCCGGGGGAGGAAAAAACTTTCTTT. The full variable domain, in which reference TRBV11-3 and TRBJ1-1 provide the parts outside the CDR3, is EAGVVQSPRYKIIEKKQPVAFWCNPISGHNTLYWYLQNLGQGPELLIRYENEEAVDDSQLPKDRFSAERLKGVDSTLKIQPAELGDSAVYLCASSPPGEEKTFFGQGTRLTVV.

CDR3 protein: CASSKGETEAFF. In DNA form, the CDR3 reads TGTGCCAGCAGTAAGGGGGAGACTGAAGCTTTCTTT. This chain links TRBV6-5 with TRBJ1-1, with D perhaps TRBD1 (6 bases). Germline V CDR1 and CDR2: MNHEY, SVGAGI. V shed 5 bases and J shed 5 bases, with 9 bases lying between them. The CDR3 spans 12 residues.

This clone has just one count. The chain carries TRBV7-9 and TRBJ1-1; D uncertain. Trimming pared 5 bases from V and 1 base from J, leaving 11 bases between. CDR1 and CDR2 from the germline V gene are SEHNR and FQNEAQ (reference sequence). This CDR3 region has 14 residues. As DNA, the CDR3 is TGTGCCAGCAGCCAAAGTAACGGGAACACTGAAGCTTTCTTT. Its translation: CASSQSNGNTEAFF.

This CDR3 is CASSQQLNPQHF. CDR3 nucleotides: TGTGCCAGCAGCCAACAATTAAACCCCCAGCATTTT. J is TRBJ1-5 and V is TRBV6-5; D not certain. Trimming removed 6 bases at V and 10 bases at J, with 13 bases between. The CDR3 consists of 12 residues. In germline, CDR1 is MNHEY, CDR2 SVGAGI.

This chain joins TRBV7-2 and TRBJ2-3, with no clear D. CDR3 size: 14 residues. Trimming took 0 bases from V and 4 from J, leaving 8 bases between them. Per germline, CDR1 SGHTA and CDR2 FQGNSA. The CDR3: CASSLASYADTQYF. The CDR3 DNA is TGTGCCAGCAGCTTAGCCTCATATGCAGATACGCAGTATTTT.

This clone was detected only a few times. J is TRBJ1-6 and V is TRBV28; 8 bases match TRBD1. V lost 6 bases and J lost 11; bases outside the gene matches: 9. The CDR3 length is 14 residues. Germline values: CDR1 MDHEN, CDR2 SYDVKM. Here the CDR3 reads CASRVSTGGTPLHF. The CDR3 coding sequence is TGTGCCAGCAGGGTTTCTACAGGGGGAACACCCCTCCACTTT. The full variable domain, rest sourced from reference TRBV28 and TRBJ1-6, is DVKVTQSSRYLVKRTGEKVFLECVQDMDHENMFWYRQDPGLGLRLIYFSYDVKMKEKGDIPEGYSVSREKKERFSLILESASTNQTSMYLCASRVSTGGTPLHFGNGTRLTVT.